The rows below give T cell receptor beta chains drawn from one sample of a study of spatial heterogeneity in lung cancer. TCRdb re-derived calls from the 5' RACE reads in MiXCR, one entry per CDR3 protein. The table records 40,000 or so distinct CDR3 sequences, approximately 7.5% of them present only once. The material sequenced was PBMCs, taken at surgery. The receptors originated from a male donor with early-stage non-small cell lung cancer. Each CDR3 is given with its conserved first and last residue. The order of the fields is D gene, V gene, J gene, clone size, CDR3 DNA, CDR3 protein. The D gene is left open where the match is weak. Clone size is stated in some rows and not others, as once, few, many or a class when expanded.

TRBD1	TRBV4-2	TRBJ2-5	-	TGTGCCAGCAGCCCCGGACAGGGGGGAGAGACCCAGTACTTC	CASSPGQGGETQYF
-	TRBV15	TRBJ2-2	-	TGTGCCACCAGCAGAGCTAACATGCCCCCGAACACCGGGGAGCTGTTTTTT	CATSRANMPPNTGELFF
TRBD1	TRBV4-2	TRBJ2-7	many	TGTGCCAGCAGCCAAGAAACAACAGGGGCAAGCTACGAGCAGTACTTC	CASSQETTGASYEQYF
-	TRBV20-1	TRBJ2-3	many	TGCAGTGGCAGGGGCACAGATACGCAGTATTTT	CSGRGTDTQYF
TRBD1	TRBV29-1	TRBJ1-5	many	TGCAGCGTAGGAGGGGGCGGAGAGCCCCAGCATTTT	CSVGGGGEPQHF
TRBD2	TRBV4-1	TRBJ2-1	-	TGCGCCAGCAGCCAGGGGAGGGACTCCTACAATGAGCAGTTCTTC	CASSQGRDSYNEQFF
TRBD1	TRBV5-4	TRBJ2-5	many	TGTGCCAGCAGCTCCCGACAGGGGGCTGTAGAGACCCAGTACTTC	CASSSRQGAVETQYF
-	TRBV20-1	TRBJ2-1	-	TGCAGTGCTAGAGCAGTAGACGGCAATGAGCAGTTCTTC	CSARAVDGNEQFF
-	TRBV11-3	TRBJ2-3	few	TGTGCCAGCAGCCTACAGGGCTGGACCACAGATACGCAGTATTTT	CASSLQGWTTDTQYF
-	TRBV6-6	TRBJ1-5	-	TGTGCCAGCAGTTGGAGCGTTGATGGCAATCAGCCCCAGCATTTT	CASSWSVDGNQPQHF
-	TRBV6-1	TRBJ2-7	many	TGTGCCAGCAGTGAAGCCTGGGACTACGAGCAGTACTTC	CASSEAWDYEQYF
TRBD2	TRBV11-3	TRBJ2-3	many	TGTGCCAGCAGCTCACTAGCGGGGCTGCCAGATACGCAGTATTTT	CASSSLAGLPDTQYF
TRBD1	TRBV20-1	TRBJ1-6	many	TGCAGTGTCGCGACAGGGGGCCTTTATTCACCCCTCCACTTT	CSVATGGLYSPLHF
-	TRBV25-1	TRBJ1-3	many	TGTGCCAGCAGTGCATTGGGGGGACCTCGCTCTGGAAACACCATATATTTT	CASSALGGPRSGNTIYF
-	TRBV6-1	TRBJ2-4	many	TGTGCCAGCAGTGAGCGTATAGCCAAAAACATTCAGTACTTC	CASSERIAKNIQYF
-	TRBV14	TRBJ1-3	many	TGTGCCAGCAGCCAAGATTTCGGTTTCCTAAGGCCTGGAAACACCATATATTTT	CASSQDFGFLRPGNTIYF
-	TRBV9	TRBJ2-4	few	TGTGCCAGCAGCGCCCGACCCGATGGGCCCAAAAACATTCAGTACTTC	CASSARPDGPKNIQYF
-	TRBV2	TRBJ2-3	-	TGTGCCAGCAGTGAATTCAGACCCACAGATACGCAGTATTTT	CASSEFRPTDTQYF
TRBD2	TRBV2	TRBJ2-2	few	TGTGCCAAGGGGGGGACTAGGGACACCGGGGAGCTGTTTTTT	CAKGGTRDTGELFF
-	TRBV20-1	TRBJ1-5	once	TGCAGTGCTAGAGATAGTAACAGTTTACGGCCCCAGCATTTT	CSARDSNSLRPQHF